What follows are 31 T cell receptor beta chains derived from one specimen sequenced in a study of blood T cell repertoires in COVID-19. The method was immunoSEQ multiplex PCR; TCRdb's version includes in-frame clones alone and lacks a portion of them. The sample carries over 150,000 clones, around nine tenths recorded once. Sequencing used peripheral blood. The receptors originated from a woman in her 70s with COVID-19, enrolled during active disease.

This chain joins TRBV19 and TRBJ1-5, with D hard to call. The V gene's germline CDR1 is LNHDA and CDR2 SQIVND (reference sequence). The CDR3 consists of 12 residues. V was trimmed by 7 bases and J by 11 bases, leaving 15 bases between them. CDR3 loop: CASTIPGESQHF. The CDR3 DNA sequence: TGTGCCAGTACCATCCCAGGTGAATCCCAGCATTTT.

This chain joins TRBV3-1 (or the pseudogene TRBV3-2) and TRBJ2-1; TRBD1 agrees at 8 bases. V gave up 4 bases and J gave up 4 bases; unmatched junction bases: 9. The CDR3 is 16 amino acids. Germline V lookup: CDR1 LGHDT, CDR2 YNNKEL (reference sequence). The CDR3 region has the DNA TGTGCCAGCAGCCCTCGGACAGGGACCTCATACAATGAGCAGTTCTTC. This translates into CASSPRTGTSYNEQFF.

The CDR3 DNA is TGTGCCAGCAGCTTGTTATGGGCCGGGGACACTGAAGCTTTCTTT. It is translated as CASSLLWAGDTEAFF. The chain couples TRBV5-6 to TRBJ1-1; D gene uncertain. Trimming took 1 base from V and 3 from J, leaving 13 bases between them. Germline CDR1 reads SGHDT; CDR2 reads YYEEEE. This CDR3 has 15 residues.

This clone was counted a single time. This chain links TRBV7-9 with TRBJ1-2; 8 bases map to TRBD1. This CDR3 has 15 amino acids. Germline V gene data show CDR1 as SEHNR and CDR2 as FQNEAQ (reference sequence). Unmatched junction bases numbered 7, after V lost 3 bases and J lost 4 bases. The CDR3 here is CASSLTGARSYGYTF. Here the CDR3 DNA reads TGTGCCAGCAGCTTGACAGGGGCCCGGAGCTATGGCTACACCTTC.

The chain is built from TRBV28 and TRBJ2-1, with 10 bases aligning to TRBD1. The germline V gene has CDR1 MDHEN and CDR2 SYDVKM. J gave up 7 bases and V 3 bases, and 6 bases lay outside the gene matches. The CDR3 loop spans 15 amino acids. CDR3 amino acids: CASSFRDRGENEQFF. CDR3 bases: TGTGCCAGCAGTTTCCGGGACAGGGGAGAAAATGAGCAGTTCTTC.

CDR3 sequence: CASSPRTSGLSSYEQYF. The CDR3 DNA reads TGTGCCAGCAGCCCGCGGACTAGCGGGCTCAGCTCCTACGAGCAGTACTTC. V is TRBV3-1 (or the pseudogene TRBV3-2) and J is TRBJ2-7; 11 nucleotides align to TRBD2. This CDR3 comprises 17 residues. J gave up 0 bases and V 4 bases, and 8 bases lay outside the gene matches. CDR1 and CDR2 (germline): LGHDT, YNNKEL (reference sequence).

This CDR3 is CASIIGTSDGDTIYF. Written as DNA, the CDR3 is TGTGCCAGCATTATTGGAACGTCGGACGGGGACACCATATATTTT. The chain carries TRBV6-5 and TRBJ1-3; D remains unclear. The germline V gene encodes CDR1 MNHEY and CDR2 SVGAGI. This CDR3 is built from 15 residues. Trimming took 7 bases from V and 8 from J, leaving 21 bases between them.

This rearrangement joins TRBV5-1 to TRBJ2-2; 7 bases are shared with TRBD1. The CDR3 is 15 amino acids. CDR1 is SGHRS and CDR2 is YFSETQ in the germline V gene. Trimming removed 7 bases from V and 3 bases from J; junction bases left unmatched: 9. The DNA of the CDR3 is TGCGCCAGCTCCTCCAAGGGGGCGGACACCGGGGAGCTGTTTTTT. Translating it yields CASSSKGADTGELFF.

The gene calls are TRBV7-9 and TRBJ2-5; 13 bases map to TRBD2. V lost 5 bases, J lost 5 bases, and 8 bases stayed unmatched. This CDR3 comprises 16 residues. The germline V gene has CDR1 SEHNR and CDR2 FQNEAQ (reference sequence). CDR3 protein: CASSHPGLAGLETQYF. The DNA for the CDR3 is TGTGCCAGCAGCCATCCGGGACTAGCGGGGTTGGAGACCCAGTACTTC.

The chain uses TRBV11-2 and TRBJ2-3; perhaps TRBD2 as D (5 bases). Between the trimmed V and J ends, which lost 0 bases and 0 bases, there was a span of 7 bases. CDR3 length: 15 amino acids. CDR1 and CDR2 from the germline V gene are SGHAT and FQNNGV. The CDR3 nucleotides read TGTGCCAGCAGCTTAGATCGGGGTAGCACAGATACGCAGTATTTT. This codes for CASSLDRGSTDTQYF.

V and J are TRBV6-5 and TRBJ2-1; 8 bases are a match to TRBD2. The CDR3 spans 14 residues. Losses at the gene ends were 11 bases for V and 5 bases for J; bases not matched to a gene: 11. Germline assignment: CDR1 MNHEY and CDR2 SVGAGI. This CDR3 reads CADVVAGSHNEQFF. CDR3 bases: TGTGCCGACGTCGTAGCGGGGTCCCACAATGAGCAGTTCTTC.

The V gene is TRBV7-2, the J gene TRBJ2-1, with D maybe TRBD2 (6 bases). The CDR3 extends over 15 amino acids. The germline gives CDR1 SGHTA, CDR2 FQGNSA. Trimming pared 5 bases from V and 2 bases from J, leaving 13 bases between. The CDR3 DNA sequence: TGTGCCAGCAGCCTATCGTGGGGGGCCTACAATGAGCAGTTCTTC. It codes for CASSLSWGAYNEQFF.

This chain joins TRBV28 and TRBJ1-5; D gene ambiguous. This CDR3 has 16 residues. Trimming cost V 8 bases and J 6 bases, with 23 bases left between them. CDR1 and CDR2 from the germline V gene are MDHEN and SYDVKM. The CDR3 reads CASCSRRGSFIQPQHF. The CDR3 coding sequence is TGTGCCAGCTGTAGTCGGAGAGGGAGTTTCATTCAGCCCCAGCATTTT.

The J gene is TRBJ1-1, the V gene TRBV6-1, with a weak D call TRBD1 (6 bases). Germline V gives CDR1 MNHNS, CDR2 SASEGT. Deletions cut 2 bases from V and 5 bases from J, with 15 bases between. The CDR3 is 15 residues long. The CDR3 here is CASSELGGGETEAFF. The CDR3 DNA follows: TGTGCCAGCAGTGAACTAGGGGGGGGTGAGACTGAAGCTTTCTTT.

CDR3 DNA: TGTGCCAGCTCACCGACAGACAGTAGGGCTTTCTTT. Residues: CASSPTDSRAFF. This rearrangement joins TRBV18 to TRBJ1-1, with a tentative D call TRBD1 (5 bases). CDR3 size: 12 residues. Germline V CDR1 and CDR2: KGHSH, LQKENI. Trimming cost V 3 bases and J 11 bases, with 13 bases left between them. The whole variable domain, remainder taken from reference TRBV18 and TRBJ1-1, is NAGVMQNPRHLVRRRGQEARLRCSPMKGHSHVYWYRQLPEEGLKFMVYLQKENIIDESGMPKERFSAEFPKEGPSILRIQQVVRGDSAAYFCASSPTDSRAFFGQGTRLTVV.

Here the CDR3 reads CASSARTGNYGYTF. The CDR3 DNA is TGTGCCAGCAGTGCCCGGACAGGGAACTATGGCTACACCTTC. The chain links TRBV6-4 to TRBJ1-2; TRBD1 matches 8 bases. This CDR3 comprises 14 residues. With 4 bases clipped from V and 2 bases from J, the junction kept 3 bases outside the gene matches. Germline assignment: CDR1 MRHNA and CDR2 SNTAGT.

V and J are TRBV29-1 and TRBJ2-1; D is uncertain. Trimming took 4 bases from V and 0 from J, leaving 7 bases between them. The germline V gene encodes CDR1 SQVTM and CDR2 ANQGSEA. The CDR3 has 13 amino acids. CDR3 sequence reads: CSVGGSSYNEQFF. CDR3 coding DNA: TGCAGCGTTGGCGGCAGCTCCTACAATGAGCAGTTCTTC.

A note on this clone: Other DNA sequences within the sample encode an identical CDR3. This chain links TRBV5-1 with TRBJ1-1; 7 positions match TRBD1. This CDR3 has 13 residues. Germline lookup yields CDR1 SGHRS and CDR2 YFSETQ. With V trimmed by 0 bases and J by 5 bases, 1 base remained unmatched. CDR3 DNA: TGCGCCAGCAGCTTGGACAGGGGTACTGAAGCTTTCTTT. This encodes CASSLDRGTEAFF.

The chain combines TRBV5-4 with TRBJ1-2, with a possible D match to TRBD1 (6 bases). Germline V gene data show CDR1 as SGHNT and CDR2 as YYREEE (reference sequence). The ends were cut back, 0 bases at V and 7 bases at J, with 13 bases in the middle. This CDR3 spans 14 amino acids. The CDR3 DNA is TGTGCCAGCAGCTTGGATATGGGGGCGGGTGGCTACACCTTC. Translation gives CASSLDMGAGGYTF.

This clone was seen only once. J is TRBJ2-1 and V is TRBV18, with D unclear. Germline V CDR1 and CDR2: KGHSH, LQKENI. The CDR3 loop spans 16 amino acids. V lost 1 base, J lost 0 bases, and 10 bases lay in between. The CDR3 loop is CASSPQIVRSYNEQFF. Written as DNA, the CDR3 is TGTGCCAGCTCACCACAAATAGTCCGCTCCTACAATGAGCAGTTCTTC.

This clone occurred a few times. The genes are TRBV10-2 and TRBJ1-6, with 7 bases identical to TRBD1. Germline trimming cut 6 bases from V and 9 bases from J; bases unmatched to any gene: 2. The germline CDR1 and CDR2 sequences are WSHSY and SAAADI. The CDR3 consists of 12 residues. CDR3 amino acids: CASRAGGSPLHF. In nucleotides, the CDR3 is TGCGCCAGCAGGGCAGGGGGTTCACCCCTCCACTTT.

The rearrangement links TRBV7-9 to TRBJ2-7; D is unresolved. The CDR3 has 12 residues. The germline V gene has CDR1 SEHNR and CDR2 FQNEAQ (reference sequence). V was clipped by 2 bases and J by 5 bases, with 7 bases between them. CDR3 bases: TGTGCCAGCAGCTTACTTGGAGACGAGCAGTACTTC. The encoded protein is CASSLLGDEQYF. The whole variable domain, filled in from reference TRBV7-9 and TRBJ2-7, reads DTGVSQNPRHKITKRGQNVTFRCDPISEHNRLYWYRQTLGQGPEFLTYFQNEAQLEKSRLLSDRFSAERPKGSFSTLEIQRTEQGDSAMYLCASSLLGDEQYFGPGTRLTVT.

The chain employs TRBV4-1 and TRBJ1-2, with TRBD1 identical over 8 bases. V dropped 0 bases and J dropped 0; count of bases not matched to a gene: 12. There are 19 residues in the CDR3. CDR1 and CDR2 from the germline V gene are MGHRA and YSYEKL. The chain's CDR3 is CASSQDQNGRGPANYGYTF. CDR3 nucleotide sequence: TGCGCCAGCAGCCAAGATCAGAACGGCAGGGGGCCGGCTAACTATGGCTACACCTTC.

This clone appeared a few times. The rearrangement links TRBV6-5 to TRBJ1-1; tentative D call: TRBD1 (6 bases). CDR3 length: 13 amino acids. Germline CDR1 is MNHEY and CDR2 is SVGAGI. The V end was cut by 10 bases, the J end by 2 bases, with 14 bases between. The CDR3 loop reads CATMGGGNTEAFF. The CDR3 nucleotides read TGTGCCACCATGGGGGGGGGCAACACTGAAGCTTTCTTT.

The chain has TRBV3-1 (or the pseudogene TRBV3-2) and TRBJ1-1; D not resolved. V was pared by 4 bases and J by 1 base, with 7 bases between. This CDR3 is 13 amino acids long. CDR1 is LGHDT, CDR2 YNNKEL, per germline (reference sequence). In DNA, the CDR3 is TGTGCCAGCAGCCCGGGGAGGAACACTGAAGCTTTCTTT. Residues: CASSPGRNTEAFF.

The DNA of the CDR3 is TGTGCCAGCAGCCGTAGACAGGGGGCGGGGTACGAGCAGTACTTC. Translating it yields CASSRRQGAGYEQYF. The rearrangement links TRBV7-6 to TRBJ2-7; TRBD1 aligns across 10 bases. CDR1 and CDR2 from the germline V gene are SGHVS and FNYEAQ. V shed 5 bases and J 4 bases; nucleotides not matched to a gene: 8. The CDR3 sequence is 15 residues long.

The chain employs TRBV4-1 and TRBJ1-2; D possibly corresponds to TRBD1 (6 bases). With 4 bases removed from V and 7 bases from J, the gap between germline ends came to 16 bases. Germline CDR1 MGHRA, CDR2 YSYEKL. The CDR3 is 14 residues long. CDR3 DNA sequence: TGCGCCAGCAGCCCGGGATTGACAGGAGGTGGCTACACCTTC. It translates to CASSPGLTGGGYTF.

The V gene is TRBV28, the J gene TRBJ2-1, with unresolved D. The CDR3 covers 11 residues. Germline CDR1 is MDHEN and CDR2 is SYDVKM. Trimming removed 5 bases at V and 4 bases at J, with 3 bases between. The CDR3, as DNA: TGTGCCAGCAGTGAGTACAATGAGCAGTTCTTC. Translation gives CASSEYNEQFF.

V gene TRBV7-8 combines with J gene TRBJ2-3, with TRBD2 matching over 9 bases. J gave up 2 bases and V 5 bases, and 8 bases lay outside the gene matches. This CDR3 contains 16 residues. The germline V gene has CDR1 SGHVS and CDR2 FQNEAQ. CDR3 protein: CASSPAGTSSTDTQYF. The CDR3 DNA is TGTGCCAGCAGCCCGGCCGGGACTAGCTCCACAGATACGCAGTATTTT. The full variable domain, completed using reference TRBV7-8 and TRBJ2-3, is GAGVSQSPRYKVAKRGQDVALRCDPISGHVSLFWYQQALGQGPEFLTYFQNEAQLDKSGLPSDRFFAERPEGSVSTLKIQRTQQEDSAVYLCASSPAGTSSTDTQYFGPGTRLTVL.

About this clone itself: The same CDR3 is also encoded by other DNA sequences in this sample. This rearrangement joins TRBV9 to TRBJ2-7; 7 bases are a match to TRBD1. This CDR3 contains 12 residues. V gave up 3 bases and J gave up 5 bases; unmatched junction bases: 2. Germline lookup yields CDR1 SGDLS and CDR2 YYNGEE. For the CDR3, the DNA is TGTGCCAGCAGCGCGACAGGGAACGAGCAGTACTTC. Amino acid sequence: CASSATGNEQYF.

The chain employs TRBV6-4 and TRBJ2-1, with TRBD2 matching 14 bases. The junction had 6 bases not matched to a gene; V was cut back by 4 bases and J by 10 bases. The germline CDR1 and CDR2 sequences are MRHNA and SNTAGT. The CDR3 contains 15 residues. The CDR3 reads CASSGTSGGTLEQFF. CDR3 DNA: TGTGCCAGCAGTGGGACTAGCGGGGGGACCTTAGAGCAGTTCTTC.